The subject of this entry is one T cell receptor beta chain. V shed 1 base and J shed 0 bases, with 7 bases lying between them. CDR1 is DFQATT and CDR2 is SNEGSKA in the germline V gene (reference sequence). The CDR3 is 14 residues long. This sample stems from a study of T-cell reconstitution after alpha-beta-depleted transplantation in children. Unique molecular identifiers were incorporated into the prepared TCRbeta library. TCRdb reanalysed the PCR reads using MiXCR and keeps one entry per CDR3 protein. The top ten clones hold around 2.5% of a sample with some 240,000 distinct CDR3 sequences, about 12% of them seen once.

V is TRBV20-1 and J is TRBJ1-5; D is undetermined. The TCR comes from a human donor who donated a stem cell graft to a child with acute lymphoblastic leukemia. Sample: PBMCs from the stem cell graft donor, taken from the stem cell graft. Here the CDR3 DNA reads TGCAGTGCTAGAGGGACCTATAGCAATCAGCCCCAGCATTTT. Translation gives CSARGTYSNQPQHF.